What follows are 27 T cell receptor beta chains derived from one specimen sequenced in a study of long-term antiretroviral therapy in people with HIV. immunoSEQ v3.0 was run at survey level. Repertoires were generated with immunoSEQ multiplex PCR, while TCRdb's copy carries only in-frame clones and drops some. The sample consists of some 38,000 clones, around 75% of them appearing once. The sample here was unsorted PBMCs, taken 1.5 years after starting antiretroviral therapy. The receptor source for this set is a man aged 18 to 35 with HIV.

The chain links TRBV29-1 to TRBJ2-7; D is undetermined. V lost 1 base, J lost 2 bases, and 12 bases lay in between. From germline, CDR1 is SQVTM and CDR2 ANQGSEA. The CDR3 length is 14 residues. CDR3: CSVEVLGPAYEQYF. The CDR3 DNA is TGCAGCGTTGAAGTCCTCGGCCCAGCCTACGAGCAGTACTTC.

The chain links TRBV28 to TRBJ2-7; D not resolved. Germline V gene data show CDR1 as MDHEN and CDR2 as SYDVKM. CDR3 length: 12 residues. V was cut by 4 bases and J by 3 bases, with 7 bases left in between. The CDR3 coding sequence is TGTGCCAGCAGTTACTCTAACTACGAGCAGTACTTC. Protein: CASSYSNYEQYF.

This clone was found once. V usage is TRBV28 and J usage is TRBJ2-7, with 8 bases aligning to TRBD1. V was clipped by 6 bases and J by 0 bases; unmatched bases: 10. CDR3 length: 16 residues. The V gene's germline CDR1 is MDHEN and CDR2 SYDVKM. The chain's CDR3 is CASSHGRGPSSYEQYF. In nucleotides, the CDR3 is TGTGCCAGCAGCCACGGCAGGGGGCCCAGCTCCTACGAGCAGTACTTC.

V and J are TRBV5-6 and TRBJ1-1; TRBD1 might be the D (6 bases). Germline-derived CDR1 and CDR2 are SGHDT and YYEEEE. CDR3 size: 12 residues. Trimming cost V 5 bases and J 1 base, with 6 bases left between them. The CDR3, as DNA: TGTGCCAGCAGACAGGGGAACACTGAAGCTTTCTTT. Its translation: CASRQGNTEAFF.

The chain links TRBV5-1 to TRBJ2-7; weak D call: TRBD2 (7 bases). This CDR3 region has 18 residues. V shed 2 bases and J shed 2 bases, with 23 bases lying between them. Germline values: CDR1 SGHRS, CDR2 YFSETQ. CDR3 nucleotide sequence: TGCGCCAGCAGCTTTGGGGGGGGTTTAGGACAGCGAACCTACGAGCAGTACTTC. This translates into CASSFGGGLGQRTYEQYF.

The V and J genes are TRBV19 and TRBJ1-5, with unresolved D. The ends were cut back, 7 bases at V and 1 base at J, with 11 bases in the middle. Germline V gives CDR1 LNHDA, CDR2 SQIVND (reference sequence). The CDR3 loop spans 14 amino acids. The CDR3 reads CASTVVGSNQPQHF. CDR3 coding DNA: TGTGCCAGTACGGTCGTTGGGAGCAATCAGCCCCAGCATTTT. Together with reference TRBV19 and TRBJ1-5, the CDR3 gives the full variable domain: DGGITQSPKYLFRKEGQNVTLSCEQNLNHDAMYWYRQDPGQGLRLIYYSQIVNDFQKGDIAEGYSVSREKKESFPLTVTSAQKNPTAFYLCASTVVGSNQPQHFGDGTRLSIL.

This chain connects TRBV12-5 to TRBJ1-1; the D gene is possibly TRBD1 (6 bases). The CDR3 extends over 15 amino acids. Germline-derived CDR1 and CDR2 are LGHNT and FRNRAP. Trimming shortened V by 0 bases and J by 3 bases, and 11 bases separated the two germline ends. The CDR3 loop is CASGLVQGRDTEAFF. Written as DNA, the CDR3 is TGTGCTAGTGGTTTGGTCCAGGGGAGGGACACTGAAGCTTTCTTT.

The CDR3 region is CASSRGLAGVGAEQYF. In nucleotides, the CDR3 is TGTGCCAGCTCCAGGGGACTAGCGGGAGTAGGTGCCGAGCAGTACTTC. The V gene is TRBV18, the J gene TRBJ2-7, with 14 bases that match TRBD2. CDR1 is KGHSH, CDR2 LQKENI, per germline. There are 16 residues in the CDR3. The ends lost 6 bases at V and 6 bases at J; junction bases unmatched: 10.

This chain uses TRBV5-1 with TRBJ1-1; no firm D call. The germline CDR1 and CDR2 sequences are SGHRS and YFSETQ. The CDR3 totals 13 residues. Between the trimmed V and J ends, which lost 4 bases and 0 bases, there was a span of 7 bases. CDR3 coding DNA: TGCGCCAGCAGCCTTAAGCTGAACACTGAAGCTTTCTTT. Translating gives CASSLKLNTEAFF.

The rearrangement links TRBV5-6 to TRBJ2-1, with TRBD2 matching 15 bases. Germline CDR1 is SGHDT and CDR2 is YYEEEE. J lost 11 bases, V lost 3 bases, and 3 bases had no gene match. This CDR3 is 14 amino acids long. CDR3 sequence: CASSSGLAGGQQFF. The CDR3 DNA reads TGTGCCAGCAGCTCGGGACTAGCGGGAGGTCAGCAGTTCTTC.

The chain combines TRBV19 with TRBJ2-5; tentatively, D is TRBD2 (5 bases). Germline values: CDR1 LNHDA, CDR2 SQIVND (reference sequence). The V and J ends lost 8 bases and 5 bases respectively, with 15 bases between them. The CDR3 has 13 amino acids. The CDR3 bases are TGTGCCAGTTGCGCAACGGGATTGGAGACCCAGTACTTC. Protein: CASCATGLETQYF.

This sequence joins TRBV10-2 and TRBJ1-5, with a possible D match to TRBD1 (5 bases). Trimming removed 6 bases at V and 6 bases at J, with 15 bases between. This CDR3 has 14 residues. From germline, CDR1 is WSHSY and CDR2 SAAADI. CDR3 amino acids: CASREPGRGQPQHF. CDR3 coding DNA: TGCGCCAGCAGGGAGCCGGGGAGGGGTCAGCCCCAGCATTTT.

In DNA form, the CDR3 reads TGTGCCAGCAGCTTAGGTGGTGGAATGGCCCAGCATTTT. Residues: CASSLGGGMAQHF. V and J are TRBV7-2 and TRBJ1-5; D not resolved. Germline-derived CDR1 and CDR2 are SGHTA and FQGNSA. The CDR3 sequence is 13 residues long. The V end lost 1 base, the J end lost 11 bases, and 12 bases lay between the germline ends.

The rearrangement links TRBV11-2 to TRBJ2-7; the match to TRBD1 covers 7 bases. CDR3 length equals 14 residues. The ends lost 3 bases at V and 5 bases at J; junction bases unmatched: 7. Germline-derived CDR1 and CDR2 are SGHAT and FQNNGV. CDR3 sequence (DNA): TGTGCCAGCAGCTTTCTCGCAGGGGGTGACGAGCAGTACTTC. Amino acid sequence: CASSFLAGGDEQYF.

The chain recombines TRBV6-6 with TRBJ2-1, with 9 bases lining up with TRBD2. This CDR3 contains 15 residues. Germline V gene data show CDR1 as MNHNY and CDR2 as SVGAGI (reference sequence). Trimming took 2 bases from V and 6 from J; bases not matched to a gene: 5. CDR3 coding DNA: TGTGCCAGCAGTTACGGCGGGAGGGCCCTCAATGAGCAGTTCTTC. As protein: CASSYGGRALNEQFF.

This chain links TRBV27 with TRBJ2-1; tentative D call: TRBD2 (6 bases). Germline V gives CDR1 MNHEY, CDR2 SMNVEV (reference sequence). The CDR3 contains 15 residues. Trimming removed 4 bases from V and 2 bases from J, with 12 bases in between. CDR3 DNA sequence: TGTGCCAGCAGTTATCGGGGAGGAGCCTACAATGAGCAGTTCTTC. This sequence encodes CASSYRGGAYNEQFF.

This clone occurred a few times. This chain connects TRBV28 to TRBJ2-7, with 8 bases fitting TRBD2. The CDR3 extends over 18 amino acids. Germline CDR1 MDHEN, CDR2 SYDVKM. V lost 6 bases, J lost 7 bases, and 23 bases stayed unmatched. Here the CDR3 DNA reads TGTGCCAGCAGCCTAGGGTACAGTGATGGGACTAGAAGGAATGAGCAGTACTTC. Its translation: CASSLGYSDGTRRNEQYF.

J is TRBJ2-1 and V is TRBV27; 13 bases fit TRBD2. Germline CDR1 MNHEY, CDR2 SMNVEV (reference sequence). This CDR3 has 14 residues. V was clipped by 5 bases and J by 8 bases; unmatched bases: 3. As DNA, the CDR3 is TGTGCCAGCAGTCTAGGACTAGCGGGAGATGAGCAGTTCTTC. Protein product: CASSLGLAGDEQFF.

The V and J genes are TRBV7-9 and TRBJ2-7; D unresolved. The CDR3 runs to 12 residues. Trimming removed 5 bases at V and 4 bases at J, with 9 bases between. Looked up from germline, CDR1 is SEHNR and CDR2 is FQNEAQ (reference sequence). Here the CDR3 reads CASSTDKYEQYF. The CDR3 DNA follows: TGTGCCAGCAGCACCGACAAGTACGAGCAGTACTTC.

V usage is TRBV13 and J usage is TRBJ2-7; D gene ambiguous. The CDR3 sequence is 13 residues long. V shed 4 bases and J shed 3 bases, with 10 bases lying between them. Germline V gives CDR1 PRHDT, CDR2 FYEKMQ (reference sequence). The CDR3 DNA follows: TGTGCCAGCAGCTCAGGCCTAGGCTACGAGCAGTACTTC. It specifies CASSSGLGYEQYF.

The chain employs TRBV5-1 and TRBJ2-3; 11 bases agree with TRBD2. CDR3 length: 16 residues. Germline V gene sequence: CDR1 SGHRS, CDR2 YFSETQ. V dropped 5 bases and J dropped 2; count of bases not matched to a gene: 7. CDR3 sequence: CASSSLAGGSTDTQYF. Written as DNA, the CDR3 is TGCGCCAGCAGTTCCCTAGCGGGGGGTTCCACAGATACGCAGTATTTT.

The chain couples TRBV5-1 to TRBJ2-6, with D perhaps matching TRBD1 or TRBD2 (5 bases each). Germline lookup yields CDR1 SGHRS and CDR2 YFSETQ. CDR3 length: 19 residues. V was trimmed by 4 bases and J by 0 bases, leaving 20 bases between them. CDR3: CASSLHVGTQSSGANVLTF. The CDR3 nucleotides read TGCGCCAGCAGCCTTCATGTCGGGACGCAGAGCTCTGGGGCCAACGTCCTGACTTTC. The complete variable domain, with remaining parts taken from reference TRBV5-1 and TRBJ2-6, reads KAGVTQTPRYLIKTRGQQVTLSCSPISGHRSVSWYQQTPGQGLQFLFEYFSETQRNKGNFPGRFSGRQFSNSRSEMNVSTLELGDSALYLCASSLHVGTQSSGANVLTFGAGSRLTVL.

The J gene is TRBJ2-7, the V gene TRBV23-1; possible D gene TRBD1, 5 bases. TRBV23-1 is classed as an ORF, of uncertain function. The CDR3 extends over 11 amino acids. With 11 bases removed from V and 2 bases from J, the gap between germline ends came to 10 bases. In DNA form, the CDR3 reads TGCGCCTCAGGGTCCCCCTACGAGCAGTACTTC. Its protein product is CASGSPYEQYF.

In its sample, this clone was seen once. The chain is built from TRBV5-4 and TRBJ2-6, with 8 bases aligning to TRBD1. Germline V gives CDR1 SGHNT, CDR2 YYREEE (reference sequence). CDR3 size: 15 residues. The junction had 1 base not matched to a gene; V was cut back by 5 bases and J by 0 bases. CDR3 sequence: CASRQGDSGANVLTF. The CDR3 coding sequence is TGTGCCAGCAGACAGGGGGACTCTGGGGCCAACGTCCTGACTTTC.

This sequence joins TRBV9 and TRBJ1-2; no clear D gene. CDR1 and CDR2 (germline): SGDLS, YYNGEE. V lost 0 bases and J lost 6, with 9 bases in between. The CDR3 spans 13 residues. CDR3 protein: CASSVGGGNGYTF. In DNA form, the CDR3 reads TGTGCCAGCAGCGTAGGGGGTGGTAATGGCTACACCTTC.

The J gene is TRBJ1-1, the V gene TRBV5-1; D call uncertain. Germline V gene lookup returns CDR1 SGHRS and CDR2 YFSETQ. This CDR3 region has 13 residues. V gave up 0 bases and J gave up 7 bases, with 10 bases separating them. CDR3 bases: TGCGCCAGCAGCTTGGGGCCAAATAGTGAAGCTTTCTTT. Translating gives CASSLGPNSEAFF.

The gene calls are TRBV25-1 and TRBJ1-3; D uncertain. Trimming pared 6 bases from V and 0 bases from J, leaving 9 bases between. This CDR3 region has 14 residues. CDR1 and CDR2 (germline): MGHDK, SYGVNS. The CDR3 loop reads CASRDLLSGNTIYF. The CDR3 coding sequence is TGTGCCAGCAGGGACCTTCTCTCTGGAAACACCATATATTTT.